Only a few counts were recorded for the clone carrying this T cell receptor beta chain. These data belong to a study of T-cell memory formation after mild COVID-19. As for the study in general: Largely donor-specific TCR clusters were found.

TCRdb reprocessed the 5' RACE reads with MiXCR, giving one entry per CDR3 protein. The sample records around 340,000 distinct CDR3 sequences, approximately 12% being singletons. The sample was PBMCs or a T cell subset sorted from them (not recorded which). The sequence derives from a young man who had mild COVID-19 (a few samples of this study predate the infection). Cell type and time point are not known.

The CDR3 protein is CASGFQDRRGGYTF. The DNA of the CDR3 is TGTGCCAGCGGTTTCCAAGACAGGAGGGGCGGCTACACCTTC. The J gene is TRBJ1-2, the V gene TRBV5-6; a weak D match, TRBD1 (6 bases). Trimming shortened V by 7 bases and J by 8 bases, and 21 bases separated the two germline ends. This CDR3 is 14 amino acids long. Germline CDR1 and CDR2: SGHDT and YYEEEE.